This T cell receptor (beta chain) was observed in a study of T cells after posttransplantation cyclophosphamide. This clone was detected ten times or more. What it binds is unknown. This related bone marrow graft donor gave peripheral blood on the day of marrow donation. Germline CDR1 LNHDA, CDR2 SQIVND (reference sequence). This CDR3 spans 13 amino acids. Trimming cost V 4 bases and J 8 bases; bases outside gene matches: 2. Libraries were prepared by immunoSEQ multiplex PCR; TCRdb keeps only in-frame clonotypes and omits some of them. This sample has tens of thousands of clones, each found more than once. Study observations and caveats: TRB overlap between skin or GI tissue T cells and blood was limited.

The rearrangement uses TRBV19 and TRBJ2-4, with 10 bases identical to TRBD1. The receptor's source is a man in his forties in good health, CMV-negative, and a related stem cell transplant donor. The sample comprised PBMCs. The CDR3 coding sequence is TGTGCCAGTAGTAGGGACAGGGGATACATTCAGTACTTC. This codes for CASSRDRGYIQYF.